This TCR beta chain was identified in a study of blood T cell repertoires in COVID-19. Study-level information: COVID-19 samples from acute and convalescent phases originated in the United States, Italy and Spain.

TCRdb's copy holds only in-frame clones and misses some; the assay was immunoSEQ multiplex PCR. The profile shows around 180,000 clones, less than 85% of them singletons. From germline, CDR1 is LGHDT and CDR2 YNNKEL (reference sequence). The CDR3 is 16 residues long. With 2 bases clipped from V and 0 bases from J, the junction kept 6 bases outside the gene matches. Recovered status applied to Cohort 3 donors who had two consecutive negative PCRs. It also applied to those with clearance or with symptom resolution. The rearrangement uses TRBV3-1 (or the pseudogene TRBV3-2) and TRBJ2-7, with 8 bases fitting TRBD1. The receptor's source is a man aged 45-65 years who had recovered from COVID-19. The sample comprised PBMCs or T cells enriched from blood (not recorded which). CDR3 residues: CASSQPTGGHSYEQYF. The CDR3 nucleotides read TGTGCCAGCAGCCAACCCACAGGGGGTCACTCCTACGAGCAGTACTTC.